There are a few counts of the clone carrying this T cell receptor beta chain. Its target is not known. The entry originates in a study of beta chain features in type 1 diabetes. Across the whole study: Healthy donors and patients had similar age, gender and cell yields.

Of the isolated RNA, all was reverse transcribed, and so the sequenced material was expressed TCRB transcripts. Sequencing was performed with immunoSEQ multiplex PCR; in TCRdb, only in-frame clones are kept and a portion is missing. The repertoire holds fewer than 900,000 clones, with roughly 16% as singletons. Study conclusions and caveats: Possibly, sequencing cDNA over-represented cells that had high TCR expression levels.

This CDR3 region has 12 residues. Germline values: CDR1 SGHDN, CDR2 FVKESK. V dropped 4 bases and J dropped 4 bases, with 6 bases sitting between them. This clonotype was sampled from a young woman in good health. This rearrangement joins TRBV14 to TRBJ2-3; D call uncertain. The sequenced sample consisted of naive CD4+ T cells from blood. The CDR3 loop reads CASSLRADTQYF. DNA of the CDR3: TGTGCCAGCAGCCTGAGAGCAGATACGCAGTATTTT.